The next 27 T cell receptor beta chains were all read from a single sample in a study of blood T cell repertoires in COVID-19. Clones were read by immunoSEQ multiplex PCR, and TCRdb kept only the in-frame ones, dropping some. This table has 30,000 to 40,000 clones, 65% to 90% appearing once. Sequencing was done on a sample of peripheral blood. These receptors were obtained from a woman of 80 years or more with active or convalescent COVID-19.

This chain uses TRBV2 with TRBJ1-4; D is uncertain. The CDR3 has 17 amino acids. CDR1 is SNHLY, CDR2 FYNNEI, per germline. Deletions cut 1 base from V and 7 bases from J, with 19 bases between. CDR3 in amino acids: CASSEGYLGAVGEKLFF. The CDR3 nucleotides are TGTGCCAGCAGTGAAGGATATTTAGGAGCGGTCGGTGAAAAACTGTTTTTT.

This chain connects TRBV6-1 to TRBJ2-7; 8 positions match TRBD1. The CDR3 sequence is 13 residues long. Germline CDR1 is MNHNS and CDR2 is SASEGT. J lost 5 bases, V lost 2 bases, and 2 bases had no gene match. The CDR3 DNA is TGTGCCAGCAGTGAATACAGGGGGGACGAGCAGTACTTC. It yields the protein CASSEYRGDEQYF.

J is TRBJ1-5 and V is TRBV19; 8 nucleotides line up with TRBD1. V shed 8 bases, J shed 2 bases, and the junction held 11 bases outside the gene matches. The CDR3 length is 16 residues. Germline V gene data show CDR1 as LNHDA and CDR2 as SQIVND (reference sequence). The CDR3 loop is CASAPTGGSRNQPQHF. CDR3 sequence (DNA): TGTGCCAGTGCCCCCACAGGGGGGTCCCGCAATCAGCCCCAGCATTTT.

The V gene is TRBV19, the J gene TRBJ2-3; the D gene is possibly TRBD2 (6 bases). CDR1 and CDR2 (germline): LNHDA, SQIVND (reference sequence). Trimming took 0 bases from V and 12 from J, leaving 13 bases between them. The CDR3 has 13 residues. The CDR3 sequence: CASSIDRTGTQYF. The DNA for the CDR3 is TGTGCCAGTAGTATAGATAGGACCGGGACTCAGTATTTT.

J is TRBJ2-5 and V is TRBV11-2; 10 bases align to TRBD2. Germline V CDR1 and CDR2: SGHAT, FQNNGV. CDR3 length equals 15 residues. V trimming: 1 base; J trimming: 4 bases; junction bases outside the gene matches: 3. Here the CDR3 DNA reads TGTGCCAGCAGCTTAGGGACTAGCGGACGAGAGACCCAGTACTTC. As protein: CASSLGTSGRETQYF.

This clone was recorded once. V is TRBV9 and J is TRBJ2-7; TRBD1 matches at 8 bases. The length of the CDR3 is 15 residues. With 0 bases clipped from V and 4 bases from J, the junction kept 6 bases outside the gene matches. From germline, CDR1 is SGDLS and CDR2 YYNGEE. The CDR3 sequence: CASSVGPGGIYEQYF. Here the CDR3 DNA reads TGTGCCAGCAGCGTAGGCCCAGGGGGCATTTACGAGCAGTACTTC.

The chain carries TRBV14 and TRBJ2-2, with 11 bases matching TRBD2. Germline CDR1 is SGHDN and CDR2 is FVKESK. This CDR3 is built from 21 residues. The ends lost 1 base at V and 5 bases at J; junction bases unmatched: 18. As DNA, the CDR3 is TGTGCCAGCAGCCAAGGAAGGGAACCGGAGACTAGCGGGAAAGGTACCGGGGAGCTGTTTTTT. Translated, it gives CASSQGREPETSGKGTGELFF.

The DNA of the CDR3 is TGTGCCAGCTCACCCAACGCGCAGAGGGCGGATCCGGGCCACTACACCTTC. Amino acid sequence: CASSPNAQRADPGHYTF. The chain recombines TRBV18 with TRBJ1-2, with D uncertain. Per germline, CDR1 KGHSH and CDR2 LQKENI. V lost 3 bases and J lost 10, with 27 bases in between. The CDR3 runs to 17 residues.

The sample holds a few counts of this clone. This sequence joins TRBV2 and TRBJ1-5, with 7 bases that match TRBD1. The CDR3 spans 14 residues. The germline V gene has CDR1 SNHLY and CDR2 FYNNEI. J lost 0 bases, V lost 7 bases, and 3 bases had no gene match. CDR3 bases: TGTGCCAGCAACAGGGGTTATAGCAATCAGCCCCAGCATTTT. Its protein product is CASNRGYSNQPQHF. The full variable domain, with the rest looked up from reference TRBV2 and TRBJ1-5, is EPEVTQTPSHQVTQMGQEVILRCVPISNHLYFYWYRQILGQKVEFLVSFYNNEISEKSEIFDDQFSVERPDGSNFTLKIRSTKLEDSAMYFCASNRGYSNQPQHFGDGTRLSIL.

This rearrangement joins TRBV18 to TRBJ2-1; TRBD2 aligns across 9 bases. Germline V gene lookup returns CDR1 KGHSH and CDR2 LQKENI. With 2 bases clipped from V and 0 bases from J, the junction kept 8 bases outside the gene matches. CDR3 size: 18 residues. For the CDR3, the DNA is TGTGCCAGCTCACCATTAAGCCCAGCGGGAGGCTCCTACAATGAGCAGTTCTTC. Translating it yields CASSPLSPAGGSYNEQFF.

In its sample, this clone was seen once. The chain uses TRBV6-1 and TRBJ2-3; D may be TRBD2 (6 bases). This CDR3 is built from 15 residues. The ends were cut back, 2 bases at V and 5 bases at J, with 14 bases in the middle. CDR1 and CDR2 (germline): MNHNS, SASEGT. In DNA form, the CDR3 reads TGTGCCAGCAGTGAATTGGCGGGCGGGGTAGATACGCAGTATTTT. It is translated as CASSELAGGVDTQYF.

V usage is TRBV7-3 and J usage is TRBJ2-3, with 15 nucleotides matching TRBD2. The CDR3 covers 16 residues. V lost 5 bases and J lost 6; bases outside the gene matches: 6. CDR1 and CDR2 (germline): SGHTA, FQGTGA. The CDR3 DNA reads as TGTGCCAGCAGCCTGAGGACTAGCGGGAGGGTGGATACGCAGTATTTT. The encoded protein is CASSLRTSGRVDTQYF.

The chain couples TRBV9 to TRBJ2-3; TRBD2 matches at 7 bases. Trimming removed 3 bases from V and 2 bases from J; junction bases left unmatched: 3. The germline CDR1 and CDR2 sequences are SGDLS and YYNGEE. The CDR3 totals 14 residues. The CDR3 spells CASSDSGSTDTQYF. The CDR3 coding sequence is TGTGCCAGCAGCGATAGCGGGTCCACAGATACGCAGTATTTT. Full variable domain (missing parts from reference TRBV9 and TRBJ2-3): DSGVTQTPKHLITATGQRVTLRCSPRSGDLSVYWYQQSLDQGLQFLIQYYNGEERAKGNILERFSAQQFPDLHSELNLSSLELGDSALYFCASSDSGSTDTQYFGPGTRLTVL.

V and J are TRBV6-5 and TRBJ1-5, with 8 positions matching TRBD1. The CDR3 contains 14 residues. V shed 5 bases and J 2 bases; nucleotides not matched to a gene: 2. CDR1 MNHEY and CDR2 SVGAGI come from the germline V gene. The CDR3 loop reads CASSQGAGNQPQHF. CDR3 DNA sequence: TGTGCCAGCAGTCAGGGGGCAGGCAATCAGCCCCAGCATTTT.

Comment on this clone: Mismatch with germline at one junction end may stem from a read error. The CDR3 protein is CTISDFGGPTDTQYF. CDR3 coding DNA: TGTACCATCAGTGATTTTGGCGGCCCCACAGATACGCAGTATTTT. The V call is TRBV10-3, the J call TRBJ2-3; the D is unclear. The CDR3 contains 15 residues. Germline CDR1 ENHRY, CDR2 SYGVKD.

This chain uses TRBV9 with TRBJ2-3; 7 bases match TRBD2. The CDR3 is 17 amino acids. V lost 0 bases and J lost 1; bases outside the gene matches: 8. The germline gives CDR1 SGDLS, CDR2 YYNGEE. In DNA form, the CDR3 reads TGTGCCAGCAGCGTAGGGGATAGCGGGCGGGGCACAGATACGCAGTATTTT. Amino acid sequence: CASSVGDSGRGTDTQYF.

The CDR3: CSVQVEMNTEAFF. The DNA of the CDR3 is TGCAGCGTGCAAGTCGAGATGAACACTGAAGCTTTCTTT. This sequence joins TRBV29-1 and TRBJ1-1; no clear D gene. The germline CDR1 and CDR2 sequences are SQVTM and ANQGSEA. The CDR3 length is 13 residues. V was shortened by 6 bases and J by 0 bases, with 11 bases between the two germline ends.

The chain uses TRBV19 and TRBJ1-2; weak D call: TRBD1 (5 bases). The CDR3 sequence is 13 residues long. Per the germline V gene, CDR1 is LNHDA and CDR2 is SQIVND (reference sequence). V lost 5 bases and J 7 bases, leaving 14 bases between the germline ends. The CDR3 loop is CASSAGRQGGYTF. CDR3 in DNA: TGTGCCAGTAGTGCGGGACGGCAGGGTGGCTACACCTTC.

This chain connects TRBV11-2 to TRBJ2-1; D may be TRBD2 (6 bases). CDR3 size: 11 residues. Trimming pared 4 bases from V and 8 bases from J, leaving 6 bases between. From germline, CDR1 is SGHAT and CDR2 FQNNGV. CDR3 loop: CASSWGDEQFF. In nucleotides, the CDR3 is TGTGCCAGCAGCTGGGGGGATGAGCAGTTCTTC.

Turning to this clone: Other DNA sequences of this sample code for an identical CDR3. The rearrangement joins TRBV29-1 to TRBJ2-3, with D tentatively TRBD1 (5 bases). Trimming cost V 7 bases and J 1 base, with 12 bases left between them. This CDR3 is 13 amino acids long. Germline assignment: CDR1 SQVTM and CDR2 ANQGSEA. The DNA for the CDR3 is TGCAGCGCCGGGCAAGGGGGCACAGATACGCAGTATTTT. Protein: CSAGQGGTDTQYF.

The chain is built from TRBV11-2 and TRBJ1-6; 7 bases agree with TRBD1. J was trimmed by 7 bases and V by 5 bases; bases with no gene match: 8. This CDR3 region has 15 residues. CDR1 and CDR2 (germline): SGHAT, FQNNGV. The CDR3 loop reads CASSKGTVGNSPLHF. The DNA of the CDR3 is TGTGCCAGCAGCAAGGGGACAGTGGGGAATTCACCCCTCCACTTT.

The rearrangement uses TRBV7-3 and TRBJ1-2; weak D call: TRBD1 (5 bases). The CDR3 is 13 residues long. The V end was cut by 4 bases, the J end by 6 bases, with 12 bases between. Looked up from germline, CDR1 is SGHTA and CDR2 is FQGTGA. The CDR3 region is CASSSHSGDGYTF. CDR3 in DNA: TGTGCCAGCAGCTCCCATTCGGGGGATGGCTACACCTTC.

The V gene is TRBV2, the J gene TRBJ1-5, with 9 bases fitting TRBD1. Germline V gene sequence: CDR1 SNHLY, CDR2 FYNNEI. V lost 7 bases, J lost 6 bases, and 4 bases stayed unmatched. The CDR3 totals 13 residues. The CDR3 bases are TGTGCCAGCAAAGACAGGGGGTTTCAGCCCCAGCATTTT. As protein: CASKDRGFQPQHF.

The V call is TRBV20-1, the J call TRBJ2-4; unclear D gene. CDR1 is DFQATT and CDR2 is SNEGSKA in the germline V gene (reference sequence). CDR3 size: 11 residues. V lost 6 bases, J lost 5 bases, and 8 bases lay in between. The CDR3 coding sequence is TGCAGTGCCGCCCCAGAAAACATTCAGTACTTC. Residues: CSAAPENIQYF.

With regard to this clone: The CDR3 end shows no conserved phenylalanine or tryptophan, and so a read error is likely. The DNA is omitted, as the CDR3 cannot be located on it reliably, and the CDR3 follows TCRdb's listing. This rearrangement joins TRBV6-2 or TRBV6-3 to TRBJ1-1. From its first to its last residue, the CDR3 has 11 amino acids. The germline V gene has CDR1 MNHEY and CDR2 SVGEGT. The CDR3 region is CASSNLFYEFV.

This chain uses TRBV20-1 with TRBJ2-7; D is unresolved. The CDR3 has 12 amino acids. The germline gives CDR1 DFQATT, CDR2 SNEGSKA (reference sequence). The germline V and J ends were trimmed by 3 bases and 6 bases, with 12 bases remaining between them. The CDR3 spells CSASPNYGEQYF. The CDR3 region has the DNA TGCAGTGCTAGTCCTAACTACGGCGAGCAGTACTTC.

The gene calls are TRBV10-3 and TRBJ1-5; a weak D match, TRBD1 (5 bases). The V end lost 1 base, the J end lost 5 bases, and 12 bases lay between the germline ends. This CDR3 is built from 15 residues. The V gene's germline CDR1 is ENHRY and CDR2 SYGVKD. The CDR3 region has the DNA TGTGCCATCAGTGAGTTGTTGCAGGGCGATCAGCCCCAGCATTTT. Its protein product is CAISELLQGDQPQHF.